What follows are 30 T cell receptor beta chains derived from one specimen sequenced in a study of blood T cells in healthy people across ages. Alongside a J-beta primer mix, a sample-barcoded 5' primer served in a second PCR lasting about 7 to 12 cycles. One entry per CDR3 protein, called by TCRdb with MiXCR from the 5' RACE reads. The sample comprises 550,000 to 750,000 distinct CDR3 sequences, under 25% of which are singletons, and more than 3% rests with the top ten. The sample consisted of blood. These TCRs come from an older man in good health.

The CDR3 DNA follows: TGTGCCAGCAGCCCATTGGGACAGTCAGCCTACGAGCAGTACTTC. It codes for CASSPLGQSAYEQYF. The V gene is TRBV11-2, the J gene TRBJ2-7; 7 bases fit TRBD1. J lost 2 bases, V lost 5 bases, and 9 bases had no gene match. Germline CDR1 and CDR2: SGHAT and FQNNGV. The CDR3 is made up of 15 amino acids.

The sample holds a few counts of this clonotype. The rearrangement links TRBV20-1 to TRBJ2-1, with 9 nucleotides matching TRBD2. V trimming: 3 bases; J trimming: 1 base; junction bases outside the gene matches: 1. The CDR3 covers 14 residues. Germline CDR1 DFQATT, CDR2 SNEGSKA (reference sequence). Here the CDR3 DNA reads TGCAGTGCTAGCACTAGCGGGTCCTACAATGAGCAGTTCTTC. Translated: CSASTSGSYNEQFF.

The rearrangement joins TRBV12-3 or TRBV12-4 to TRBJ2-6; D unresolved. CDR3 length equals 12 residues. V was pared by 8 bases and J by 3 bases, with 5 bases between. The CDR3 nucleotides read TGTGCCAGCCTAGTTGGGGCCAACGTCCTGACTTTC. Protein sequence: CASLVGANVLTF.

This clonotype was observed a few times. The chain combines TRBV28 with TRBJ1-3; unclear D gene. CDR3 length equals 12 residues. Trimming pared 6 bases from V and 4 bases from J, leaving 7 bases between. In germline, CDR1 is MDHEN, CDR2 SYDVKM. This CDR3 is CASSQTGNTIYF. The CDR3 region has the DNA TGTGCCAGCAGCCAGACAGGAAACACCATATATTTT. Filled out from reference TRBV28 and TRBJ1-3, the complete variable domain reads DVKVTQSSRYLVKRTGEKVFLECVQDMDHENMFWYRQDPGLGLRLIYFSYDVKMKEKGDIPEGYSVSREKKERFSLILESASTNQTSMYLCASSQTGNTIYFGEGSWLTVV.

V is TRBV20-1 and J is TRBJ1-3; D ambiguous. Germline V gene sequence: CDR1 DFQATT, CDR2 SNEGSKA (reference sequence). V lost 5 bases, J lost 0 bases, and 5 bases lay in between. The CDR3 length is 12 residues. The CDR3: CSARSSGNTIYF. CDR3 coding DNA: TGCAGTGCTCGGTCCTCTGGAAACACCATATATTTT.

The CDR3 DNA reads as TGCAGTGCTAGAGAGTCGTGGCAGGGGTATGGCTACACCTTC. As protein: CSARESWQGYGYTF. V is TRBV20-1 and J is TRBJ1-2; D perhaps matches TRBD1 (6 bases). This CDR3 contains 14 residues. Germline-derived CDR1 and CDR2 are DFQATT and SNEGSKA (reference sequence). The V gene lost 0 bases and the J gene lost 5 bases, with 13 bases spanning the gap.

The chain has TRBV3-1 and TRBJ1-3, with D perhaps TRBD1 (6 bases). Germline-derived CDR1 and CDR2 are LGHDT and YNNKEL (reference sequence). CDR3 size: 16 residues. V lost 0 bases to trimming and J lost 3 bases, with 12 bases between them. The CDR3 region has the DNA TGTGCCAGCAGCCAAGATCGGGGGGCAGGTGGAAACACCATATATTTT. Its protein is CASSQDRGAGGNTIYF.

This clonotype showed up just a few times. The chain combines TRBV4-1 with TRBJ2-3; TRBD2 aligns across 11 bases. The CDR3 extends over 14 amino acids. V shed 1 base and J 10 bases; nucleotides not matched to a gene: 4. Germline CDR1 and CDR2: MGHRA and YSYEKL. This CDR3 reads CASSQASGRLAQYF. The CDR3 nucleotides are TGCGCCAGCAGCCAAGCTAGCGGGAGGCTTGCGCAGTATTTT.

Details on this clonotype: Its ends do not fully match the called genes, so a read error is possible. The rearrangement links TRBV7-9 to TRBJ2-5; TRBD2 matches 7 bases. This CDR3 has 12 residues. From germline, CDR1 is SEHNR and CDR2 FQNEAQ (reference sequence). CDR3 amino acids: CASSEPGLPKFF. The CDR3 bases are TGTGCCAGCAGCGAACCGGGACTACCGAAGTTCTTC.

The chain combines TRBV20-1 with TRBJ1-2, with TRBD1 as a possible D gene (6 bases). CDR3 length equals 14 residues. Germline CDR1 DFQATT, CDR2 SNEGSKA (reference sequence). The V end was cut by 2 bases, the J end by 4 bases, with 14 bases between. The CDR3 sequence is CSARSGGRSYGYTF. In DNA form, the CDR3 reads TGCAGTGCTAGATCCGGGGGGCGTAGCTATGGCTACACCTTC.

As concerns this clonotype: The junction differs from germline at one of its ends, possibly a read error. The chain uses TRBV5-1 and TRBJ2-2; D not certain. CDR1 and CDR2 from the germline V gene are SGHRS and YFSETQ. This CDR3 spans 14 amino acids. CDR3 nucleotide sequence: TGCGCCAGCAGCTCCGAACCGAAAACCGGGGAGCTGTTTTTT. Amino acids: CASSSEPKTGELFF.

CDR3 protein: CAVKGGTSGSYEQYF. The CDR3 DNA sequence: TGTGCCGTAAAAGGAGGGACTAGTGGCTCCTACGAGCAGTACTTC. V gene TRBV6-5 combines with J gene TRBJ2-7; 8 positions agree with TRBD2. CDR1 MNHEY and CDR2 SVGAGI come from the germline V gene. There are 15 residues in the CDR3. J was trimmed by 0 bases and V by 11 bases; bases with no gene match: 12.

The rearrangement links TRBV14 to TRBJ2-1; D unresolved. Trimming pared 0 bases from V and 6 bases from J, leaving 12 bases between. This CDR3 is 15 amino acids long. The germline V gene encodes CDR1 SGHDN and CDR2 FVKESK. CDR3 DNA sequence: TGTGCCAGCAGCCAAGAATTTAGGGTTTCCAATGAGCAGTTCTTC. This encodes CASSQEFRVSNEQFF.

There are a few counts of this clonotype. The V call is TRBV9, the J call TRBJ2-6; D unresolved. CDR3 length: 14 amino acids. CDR1 and CDR2 from the germline V gene are SGDLS and YYNGEE. V lost 3 bases and J lost 2, with 6 bases in between. Here the CDR3 reads CASSGTPGANVLTF. As DNA, the CDR3 is TGTGCCAGCAGCGGAACCCCTGGGGCCAACGTCCTGACTTTC.

This chain connects TRBV18 to TRBJ2-5, with TRBD2 matching 8 bases. With V trimmed by 8 bases and J by 4 bases, 9 bases remained unmatched. CDR1 and CDR2 from the germline V gene are KGHSH and LQKENI. The CDR3 sequence is 14 residues long. Here the CDR3 DNA reads TGTGCCAGCCGGAGCGGGAGTGCGGCAGAGACCCAGTACTTC. As protein: CASRSGSAAETQYF.

This clonotype has just a few counts. The genes are TRBV4-1 and TRBJ2-5, with 12 bases fitting TRBD2. V shed 2 bases, J shed 2 bases, and the junction held 12 bases outside the gene matches. The germline gives CDR1 MGHRA, CDR2 YSYEKL. This CDR3 comprises 19 residues. The CDR3 region is CASSQHRTSGMRGQETQYF. The CDR3 DNA sequence: TGCGCCAGCAGCCAACATAGGACTAGCGGGATGAGGGGGCAAGAGACCCAGTACTTC.

This chain links TRBV6-1 with TRBJ2-5; 14 bases line up with TRBD2. CDR3 size: 15 residues. Germline lookup yields CDR1 MNHNS and CDR2 SASEGT. Losses at the gene ends were 7 bases for V and 4 bases for J; bases not matched to a gene: 5. The CDR3 bases are TGTGCCAGCAAGGGACTAGCGGGAGTCGGAGAGACCCAGTACTTC. The encoded protein is CASKGLAGVGETQYF.

Of note for this clonotype: Since no conserved phenylalanine or tryptophan closes the CDR3, a read error is the likely cause. The chain uses TRBV10-3 and TRBJ1-2; D is perhaps TRBD1 (6 bases). V was trimmed by 4 bases and J by 10 bases, leaving 13 bases between them. CDR3 length: 12 amino acids. CDR1 is ENHRY and CDR2 is SYGVKD in the germline V gene. Here the CDR3 reads CAISVERTDYTL. In nucleotides, the CDR3 is TGTGCCATCAGTGTTGAGCGGACAGACTACACCCTC.

This clonotype turned up a few times. The chain combines TRBV3-1 with TRBJ2-7, with 7 bases matching TRBD1. Per germline, CDR1 LGHDT and CDR2 YNNKEL (reference sequence). The length of the CDR3 is 14 residues. Germline trimming cut 2 bases from V and 3 bases from J; bases unmatched to any gene: 4. DNA for the CDR3: TGTGCCAGCAGCCAACAGGGGGTCTACTACGAGCAGTACTTC. Amino acid sequence: CASSQQGVYYEQYF.

Only a few counts were recorded for this clonotype. V usage is TRBV15 and J usage is TRBJ1-5; tentatively, D is TRBD1 (6 bases). The CDR3 runs 15 residues. The V and J ends lost 9 bases and 6 bases respectively, with 21 bases between them. Germline V gene data show CDR1 as LNHNV and CDR2 as YYDKDF (reference sequence). The CDR3 loop reads CATSFKQGIGQPQHF. CDR3 nucleotides: TGTGCCACAAGTTTCAAACAGGGAATTGGTCAGCCCCAGCATTTT.

This clonotype was observed a few times. The V and J genes are TRBV7-9 and TRBJ2-6, with 8 positions matching TRBD1. The ends lost 2 bases at V and 6 bases at J; junction bases unmatched: 6. The CDR3 is 16 residues long. The germline CDR1 and CDR2 sequences are SEHNR and FQNEAQ (reference sequence). CDR3 region: CASSLTGGTMANVLTF. The CDR3 bases are TGTGCCAGCAGCTTAACAGGGGGTACTATGGCCAACGTCCTGACTTTC.

This clonotype appeared a few times. This chain uses TRBV5-1 with TRBJ2-5, with 10 positions matching TRBD2. The end of the DNA is better explained by TRBJ2-1, so the J call may be wrong. CDR1 SGHRS and CDR2 YFSETQ come from the germline V gene. The CDR3 is 15 residues long. The CDR3 DNA is TGCGCCAGCACTTCGCGGCTAGCGGGAGTTATTGAGCAGTTCTTC. It yields the protein CASTSRLAGVIEQFF.

In its sample, this clonotype was seen a few times. The J gene is TRBJ2-3, the V gene TRBV5-1, with unresolved D. From germline, CDR1 is SGHRS and CDR2 YFSETQ. This CDR3 has 14 residues. The V and J ends lost 0 bases and 6 bases respectively, with 11 bases between them. The CDR3 here is CASSLGAGMDTQYF. CDR3 nucleotides: TGCGCCAGCAGCTTGGGAGCCGGTATGGATACGCAGTATTTT.

The V call is TRBV20-1, the J call TRBJ2-6; D is ambiguous. The CDR3 contains 13 residues. Trimming took 4 bases from V and 0 from J, leaving 4 bases between them. The V gene's germline CDR1 is DFQATT and CDR2 SNEGSKA (reference sequence). CDR3 sequence: CSATYSGANVLTF. The CDR3 DNA is TGCAGTGCTACTTACTCTGGGGCCAACGTCCTGACTTTC.

The V and J genes are TRBV7-9 and TRBJ2-5; maybe TRBD2 (6 bases). V lost 2 bases to trimming and J lost 7 bases, with 8 bases between them. Germline loops: CDR1 SEHNR, CDR2 FQNEAQ (reference sequence). The CDR3 is 12 amino acids. CDR3 amino acids: CASSLTSPTQYF. In DNA form, the CDR3 reads TGTGCCAGCAGCTTAACTAGCCCGACCCAGTACTTC.

This clonotype showed up many times. The chain joins TRBV5-1 to TRBJ1-2; the D gene is possibly TRBD1 (5 bases). Per the germline V gene, CDR1 is SGHRS and CDR2 is YFSETQ. The germline V and J ends were trimmed by 4 bases and 0 bases, with 16 bases remaining between them. The CDR3 runs 16 residues. The CDR3 sequence: CASSPEGRRANYGYTF. The CDR3 nucleotides read TGCGCCAGCAGCCCGGAGGGGCGGAGAGCTAACTATGGCTACACCTTC.

This clonotype was detected only a few times. The chain uses TRBV5-6 and TRBJ2-5; 8 nucleotides line up with TRBD2. The DNA end is a closer match to TRBJ2-7, so the J assignment may be wrong. The CDR3 has 16 residues. The germline gives CDR1 SGHDT, CDR2 YYEEEE. The chain's CDR3 is CASSLRSSLAGYEQYF. Written as DNA, the CDR3 is TGTGCCAGCAGCTTAAGGAGTTCGCTAGCGGGTTACGAGCAGTACTTC.

The V and J genes are TRBV2 and TRBJ2-1; 9 nucleotides match TRBD1. The CDR3 is made up of 15 amino acids. Germline trimming cut 6 bases from V and 3 bases from J; bases unmatched to any gene: 6. CDR1 is SNHLY and CDR2 is FYNNEI in the germline V gene. Written as DNA, the CDR3 is TGTGCCAGCAGCGGGACAGGGACTCTCTACAATGAGCAGTTCTTC. It is translated as CASSGTGTLYNEQFF.

This clonotype has more than one count but fewer than ten. The chain employs TRBV21-1 and TRBJ1-6; the table's D call, TRBD1, was not checked against the DNA. TRBV21-1 is a pseudogene locus. This CDR3 region has 16 residues. CDR3 DNA: TGTGCCAGCAGCAGTATCTTAGACAGGGGATCTTCACCCCTCCACTTT. Protein sequence: CASSSILDRGSSPLHF.

This clonotype was counted only a few times. The junction departs from germline at one end; a sequencing error may be responsible. The V call is TRBV18, the J call TRBJ2-1; D perhaps matches TRBD2 (6 bases). The CDR3 sequence is 11 residues long. Per the germline V gene, CDR1 is KGHSH and CDR2 is LQKENI. In nucleotides, the CDR3 is TGTGCCAGCTCAGAAACGCAGCGGGTGATCTTC. Amino acids: CASSETQRVIF.